The 18 T cell receptor beta chains below were found in one sample sequenced in a study of shared clonotypes between healthy human individuals. Data came from immunoSEQ multiplex PCR; TCRdb stores just in-frame clones and leaves some out. This sample has about 600,000 clones, with around 77% found just once. The specimen sequenced was PBMCs. The receptors were sampled from a woman aged 40 to 50 in good health. Some clones in this sample may be carry-over from other donors' samples.

The count of this clone is one. The rearrangement joins TRBV5-1 to TRBJ1-4, with 10 bases that match TRBD1. The trim removed 7 bases at V and 2 bases at J, leaving 2 bases unmatched. The CDR3 is 14 amino acids. The germline V gene encodes CDR1 SGHRS and CDR2 YFSETQ. The CDR3 coding sequence is TGCGCCAGCCGGACAGGGGGTACTAATGAAAAACTGTTTTTT. Its translation is CASRTGGTNEKLFF.

The chain joins TRBV25-1 to TRBJ2-7; 11 bases agree with TRBD2. CDR1 and CDR2 (germline): MGHDK, SYGVNS. The CDR3 contains 17 residues. Losses at the gene ends were 4 bases for V and 5 bases for J; bases not matched to a gene: 13. CDR3 residues: CASSALVAGGPRDEQYF. DNA of the CDR3: TGTGCCAGCAGTGCTTTAGTAGCGGGAGGGCCCCGGGACGAGCAGTACTTC.

The V gene is TRBV28, the J gene TRBJ2-7; 7 nucleotides agree with TRBD2. With V trimmed by 6 bases and J by 6 bases, 14 bases remained unmatched. The CDR3 has 15 residues. CDR1 is MDHEN, CDR2 SYDVKM, per germline. The CDR3 nucleotides read TGTGCCAGCAGCCTGAGGGAGCGGGATGTTAGCGAGCAGTACTTC. The encoded protein is CASSLRERDVSEQYF. The variable domain in full, with the rest retrieved from reference TRBV28 and TRBJ2-7, is DVKVTQSSRYLVKRTGEKVFLECVQDMDHENMFWYRQDPGLGLRLIYFSYDVKMKEKGDIPEGYSVSREKKERFSLILESASTNQTSMYLCASSLRERDVSEQYFGPGTRLTVT.

With regard to this clone: A far larger clone differs by one base, so this is likely a read error. The same CDR3 is also encoded by other DNA sequences in this sample. CDR3 loop: CAWSVTGGNQPQHF. CDR3 in DNA: TGCGCCTGGAGTGTCACGGGGGGTAATCAGCCCCAGCATTTT. The chain combines TRBV30 with TRBJ1-5; possibly TRBD1 for D (5 bases). The CDR3 totals 14 residues. Germline CDR1 and CDR2: GTSNPN and SVGIG (reference sequence).

The rearrangement joins TRBV28 to TRBJ2-7, with D unclear. CDR3 length: 13 amino acids. From germline, CDR1 is MDHEN and CDR2 SYDVKM. The V end lost 8 bases, the J end lost 1 base, and 12 bases lay between the germline ends. The CDR3 region has the DNA TGTGCCAGCGGGGAAGCTCCTTCCTACGAGCAGTACTTC. The encoded protein is CASGEAPSYEQYF.

This chain links TRBV7-8 with TRBJ1-2; D perhaps matches TRBD1 (6 bases). Germline CDR1 SGHVS, CDR2 FQNEAQ. Trimming shortened V by 1 base and J by 4 bases, and 13 bases separated the two germline ends. The CDR3 is 15 amino acids. CDR3 coding DNA: TGTGCCAGCAGCTTAGATCTAGGGGGAGGCTATGGCTACACCTTC. It translates to CASSLDLGGGYGYTF.

The V call is TRBV7-6, the J call TRBJ2-7, with D perhaps matching TRBD1 (6 bases). Germline loops: CDR1 SGHVS, CDR2 FNYEAQ. The ends were cut back, 0 bases at V and 3 bases at J, with 12 bases in the middle. The CDR3 runs to 15 residues. The CDR3 spells CASSLAGAGDYEQYF. In DNA form, the CDR3 reads TGTGCCAGCAGCTTAGCCGGAGCAGGGGACTACGAGCAGTACTTC.

The chain couples TRBV18 to TRBJ1-1; tentatively, D is TRBD1 (6 bases). Germline CDR1 and CDR2: KGHSH and LQKENI. Trimming removed 6 bases from V and 5 bases from J, with 10 bases in between. This CDR3 has 12 amino acids. CDR3 sequence reads: CASSLRGTEAFF. The DNA of the CDR3 is TGTGCCAGCTCCCTGAGGGGGACTGAAGCTTTCTTT.

The V and J genes are TRBV6-5 and TRBJ1-1; D is perhaps TRBD1 (6 bases). Germline CDR1 MNHEY, CDR2 SVGAGI. Trimming shortened V by 3 bases and J by 3 bases, and 11 bases separated the two germline ends. The CDR3 covers 14 residues. CDR3 region: CASSYFPGDTEAFF. The CDR3 DNA reads as TGTGCCAGCAGTTATTTTCCAGGGGACACTGAAGCTTTCTTT.

This clone was counted between two and nine times. Since no conserved phenylalanine or tryptophan closes the CDR3, a read error is the likely cause. The V and J genes are TRBV18 and TRBJ1-1; tentative D call: TRBD1 (6 bases). CDR1 and CDR2 from the germline V gene are KGHSH and LQKENI. The CDR3 loop spans 14 amino acids. V gave up 3 bases and J gave up 3 bases, with 11 bases separating them. The CDR3 spells CASSPAGAYTEAFL. DNA for the CDR3: TGTGCCAGCTCACCGGCGGGGGCGTACACTGAAGCTTTCCTT.

This chain links TRBV6-1 with TRBJ2-3; D call uncertain. With 2 bases removed from V and 2 bases from J, the gap between germline ends came to 11 bases. Germline assignment: CDR1 MNHNS and CDR2 SASEGT. This CDR3 has 15 amino acids. The CDR3 here is CASSETTKATDTQYF. For the CDR3, the DNA is TGTGCCAGCAGTGAAACTACCAAAGCCACAGATACGCAGTATTTT.

The rearrangement uses TRBV27 and TRBJ2-7; no firm D call. Trimming left V 2 bases short and J 4 bases short, with 6 bases between. This CDR3 has 12 residues. Germline V CDR1 and CDR2: MNHEY, SMNVEV (reference sequence). CDR3 in amino acids: CASSLPGYEQYF. The CDR3 DNA follows: TGTGCCAGCAGTTTACCAGGTTACGAGCAGTACTTC.

This clone was detected only once. The chain has TRBV29-1 and TRBJ2-7, with D perhaps TRBD1 (6 bases). The V end was cut by 4 bases, the J end by 5 bases, with 15 bases between. This CDR3 contains 13 residues. Germline-derived CDR1 and CDR2 are SQVTM and ANQGSEA. This chain's CDR3 is CSVVRQGIHEQYF. CDR3 bases: TGCAGCGTTGTGAGGCAGGGGATACACGAGCAGTACTTC.

As for this clone: It may be a read error: a sequence one base away is much more abundant. The chain recombines TRBV19 with TRBJ1-2; D might be TRBD1 (6 bases). This CDR3 has 12 residues. The V end lost 5 bases, the J end lost 6 bases, and 10 bases lay between the germline ends. The germline V gene has CDR1 LNHDA and CDR2 SQIVND (reference sequence). The CDR3 loop reads CASSGGSHGYTF. As DNA, the CDR3 is TGTGCCAGTAGTGGGGGCAGCCATGGCTACACCTTC. The whole variable domain, filled in from reference TRBV19 and TRBJ1-2, reads DGGITQSPKYLFRKEGQNVTLSCEQNLNHDAMYWYRQDPGQGLRLIYYSQIVNDFQKGDIAEGYSVSREKKESFPLTVTSAQKNPTAFYLCASSGGSHGYTFGSGTRLTVV.

This clone was seen more than once but under ten times. This chain connects TRBV28 to TRBJ1-5; D might be TRBD1 (5 bases). CDR3 length: 14 residues. The V end lost 2 bases, the J end lost 6 bases, and 11 bases lay between the germline ends. CDR1 and CDR2 (germline): MDHEN, SYDVKM. Here the CDR3 reads CASSLGRVSQPQHF. The DNA for the CDR3 is TGTGCCAGCAGTTTAGGCAGGGTAAGTCAGCCCCAGCATTTT.

The rearrangement links TRBV5-4 to TRBJ2-3; maybe TRBD2 (6 bases). Germline V lookup: CDR1 SGHNT, CDR2 YYREEE (reference sequence). CDR3 length: 13 amino acids. Trimming left V 4 bases short and J 2 bases short, with 8 bases between. DNA for the CDR3: TGTGCCAGCAGCAGGGACTTCACAGATACGCAGTATTTT. The encoded protein is CASSRDFTDTQYF.

About this clone itself: This likely stems from a read error, as it lies one base from a far larger clone. CDR3 protein: CASSVRSGGGGPTQYF. The CDR3 nucleotides read TGTGCCAGCAGCGTAAGATCCGGGGGCGGTGGCCCGACCCAGTACTTC. The genes are TRBV9 and TRBJ2-5; D could derive from TRBD1 or TRBD2 (6 bases each). Germline V lookup: CDR1 SGDLS, CDR2 YYNGEE. The CDR3 is made up of 16 amino acids. The V end lost 1 base, the J end lost 7 bases, and 20 bases lay between the germline ends.

The chain links TRBV7-8 to TRBJ2-2, with no clear D. This CDR3 has 17 amino acids. CDR1 and CDR2 (germline): SGHVS, FQNEAQ. Trimming left V 2 bases short and J 0 bases short, with 13 bases between. The CDR3 protein is CASSLYTSQTNTGELFF. The DNA for the CDR3 is TGTGCCAGCAGCTTATATACGAGTCAGACGAACACCGGGGAGCTGTTTTTT.